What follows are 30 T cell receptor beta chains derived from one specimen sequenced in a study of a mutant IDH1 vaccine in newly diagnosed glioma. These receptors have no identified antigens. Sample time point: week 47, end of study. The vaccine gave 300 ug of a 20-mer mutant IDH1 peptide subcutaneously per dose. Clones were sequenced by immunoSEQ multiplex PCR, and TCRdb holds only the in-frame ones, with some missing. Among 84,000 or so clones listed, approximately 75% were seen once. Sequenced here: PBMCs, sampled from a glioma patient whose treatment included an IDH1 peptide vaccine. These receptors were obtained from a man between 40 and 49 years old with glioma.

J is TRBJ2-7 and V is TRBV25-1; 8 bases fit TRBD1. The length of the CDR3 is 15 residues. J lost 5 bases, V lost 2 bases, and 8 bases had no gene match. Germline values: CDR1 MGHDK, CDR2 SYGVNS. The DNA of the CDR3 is TGTGCCAGCAGTGAACCGGGACAGGCAGGCCACGAGCAGTACTTC. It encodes CASSEPGQAGHEQYF.

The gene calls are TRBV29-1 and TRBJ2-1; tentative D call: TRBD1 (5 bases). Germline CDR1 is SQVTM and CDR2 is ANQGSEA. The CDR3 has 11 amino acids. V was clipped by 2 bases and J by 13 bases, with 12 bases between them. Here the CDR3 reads CSVEKGPSQFF. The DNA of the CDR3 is TGCAGCGTTGAAAAGGGGCCTTCACAGTTCTTC.

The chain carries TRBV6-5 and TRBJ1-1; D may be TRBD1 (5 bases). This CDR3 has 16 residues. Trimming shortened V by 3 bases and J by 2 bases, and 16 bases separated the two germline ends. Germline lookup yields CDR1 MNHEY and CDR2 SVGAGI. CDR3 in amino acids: CASSYNSDTINTEAFF. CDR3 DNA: TGTGCCAGCAGTTATAACTCGGACACCATTAACACTGAAGCTTTCTTT.

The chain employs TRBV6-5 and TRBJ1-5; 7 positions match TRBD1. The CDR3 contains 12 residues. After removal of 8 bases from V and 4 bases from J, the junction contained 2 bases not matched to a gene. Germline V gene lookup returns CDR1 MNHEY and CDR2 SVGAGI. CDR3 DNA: TGTGCCAGCTGGGACAGTAATCAGCCCCAGCATTTT. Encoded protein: CASWDSNQPQHF.

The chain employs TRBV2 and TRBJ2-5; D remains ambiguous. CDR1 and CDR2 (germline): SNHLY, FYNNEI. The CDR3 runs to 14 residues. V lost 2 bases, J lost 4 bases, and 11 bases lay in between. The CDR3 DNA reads TGTGCCAGCAGTGAATCGATCCCGGCAGAGACCCAGTACTTC. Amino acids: CASSESIPAETQYF.

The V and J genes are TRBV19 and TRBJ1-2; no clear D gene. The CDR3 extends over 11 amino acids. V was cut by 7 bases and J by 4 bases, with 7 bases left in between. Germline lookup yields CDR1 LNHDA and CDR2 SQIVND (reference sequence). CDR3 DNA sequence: TGTGCCAGTAAAAACAGCTATGGCTACACCTTC. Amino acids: CASKNSYGYTF.

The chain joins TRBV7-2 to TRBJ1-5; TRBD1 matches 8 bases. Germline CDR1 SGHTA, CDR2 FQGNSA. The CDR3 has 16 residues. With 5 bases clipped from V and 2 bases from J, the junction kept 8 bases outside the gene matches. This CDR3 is CASSPNAGGGNQPQHF. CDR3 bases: TGTGCCAGCAGCCCAAACGCAGGGGGCGGCAATCAGCCCCAGCATTTT.

The CDR3 loop reads CASSVDRFFLAPNQPQHF. DNA of the CDR3: TGTGCCAGTAGTGTCGACCGATTTTTCCTCGCGCCCAATCAGCCCCAGCATTTT. The chain employs TRBV19 and TRBJ1-5; the D is unclear. Between the trimmed V and J ends, which lost 5 bases and 3 bases, there was a span of 23 bases. In germline, CDR1 is LNHDA, CDR2 SQIVND (reference sequence). This CDR3 region has 18 residues.

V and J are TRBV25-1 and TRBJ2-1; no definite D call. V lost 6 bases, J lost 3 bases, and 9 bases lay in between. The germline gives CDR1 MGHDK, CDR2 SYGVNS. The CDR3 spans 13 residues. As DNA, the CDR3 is TGTGCCAGCAGAAGCCAGCTCTACAATGAGCAGTTCTTC. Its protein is CASRSQLYNEQFF.

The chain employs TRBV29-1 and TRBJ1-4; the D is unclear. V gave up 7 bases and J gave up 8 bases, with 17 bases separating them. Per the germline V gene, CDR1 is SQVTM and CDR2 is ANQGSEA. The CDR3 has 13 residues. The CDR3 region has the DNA TGCAGCGGTGGGTTCGGGCCGAAGGAAAAACTGTTTTTT. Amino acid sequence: CSGGFGPKEKLFF.

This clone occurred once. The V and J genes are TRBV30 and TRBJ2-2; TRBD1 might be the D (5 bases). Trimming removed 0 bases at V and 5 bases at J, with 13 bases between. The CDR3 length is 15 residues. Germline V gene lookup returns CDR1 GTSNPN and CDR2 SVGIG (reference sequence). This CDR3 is CAWSVAPRVTGELFF. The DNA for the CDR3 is TGTGCCTGGAGTGTAGCCCCCAGGGTAACCGGGGAGCTGTTTTTT.

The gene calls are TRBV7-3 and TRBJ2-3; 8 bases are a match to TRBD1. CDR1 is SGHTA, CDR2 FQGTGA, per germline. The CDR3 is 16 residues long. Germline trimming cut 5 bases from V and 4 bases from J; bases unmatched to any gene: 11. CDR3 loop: CASSPGQGIRADTQYF. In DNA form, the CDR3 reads TGTGCCAGCAGCCCCGGACAGGGCATTCGTGCAGATACGCAGTATTTT.

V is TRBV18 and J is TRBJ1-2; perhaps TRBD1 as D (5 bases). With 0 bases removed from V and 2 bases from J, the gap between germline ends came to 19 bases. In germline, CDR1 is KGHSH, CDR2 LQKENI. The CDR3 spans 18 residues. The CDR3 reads CASSPPLAGLRGNYGYTF. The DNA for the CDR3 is TGTGCCAGCTCACCACCGTTGGCAGGGCTCCGGGGGAACTATGGCTACACCTTC.

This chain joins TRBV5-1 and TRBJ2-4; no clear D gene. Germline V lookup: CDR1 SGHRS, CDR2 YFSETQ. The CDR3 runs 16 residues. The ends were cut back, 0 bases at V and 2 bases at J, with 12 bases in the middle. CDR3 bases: TGCGCCAGCAGCTTGGGTCTTACTTATTCCAAAAACATTCAGTACTTC. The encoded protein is CASSLGLTYSKNIQYF.

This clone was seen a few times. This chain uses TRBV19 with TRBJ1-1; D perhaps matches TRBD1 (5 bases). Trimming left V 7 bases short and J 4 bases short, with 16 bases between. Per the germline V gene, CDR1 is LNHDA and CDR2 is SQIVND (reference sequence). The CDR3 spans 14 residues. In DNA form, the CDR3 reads TGTGCCAGTAACTCCGGGGGGGGTCCCACTGAAGCTTTCTTT. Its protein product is CASNSGGGPTEAFF.

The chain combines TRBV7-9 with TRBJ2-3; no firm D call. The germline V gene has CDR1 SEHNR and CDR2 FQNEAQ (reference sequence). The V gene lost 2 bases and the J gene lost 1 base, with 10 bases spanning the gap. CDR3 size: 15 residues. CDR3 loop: CASSLTARRTDTQYF. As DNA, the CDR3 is TGTGCCAGCAGCTTAACAGCGAGACGCACAGATACGCAGTATTTT. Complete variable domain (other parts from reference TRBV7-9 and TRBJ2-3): DTGVSQNPRHKITKRGQNVTFRCDPISEHNRLYWYRQTLGQGPEFLTYFQNEAQLEKSRLLSDRFSAERPKGSFSTLEIQRTEQGDSAMYLCASSLTARRTDTQYFGPGTRLTVL.

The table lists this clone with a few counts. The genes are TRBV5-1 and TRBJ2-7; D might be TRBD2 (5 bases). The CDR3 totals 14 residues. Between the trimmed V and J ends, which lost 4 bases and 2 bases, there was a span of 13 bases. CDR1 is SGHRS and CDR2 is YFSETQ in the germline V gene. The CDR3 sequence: CASSLEGFTYEQYF. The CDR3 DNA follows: TGCGCCAGCAGCCTAGAGGGATTTACCTACGAGCAGTACTTC.

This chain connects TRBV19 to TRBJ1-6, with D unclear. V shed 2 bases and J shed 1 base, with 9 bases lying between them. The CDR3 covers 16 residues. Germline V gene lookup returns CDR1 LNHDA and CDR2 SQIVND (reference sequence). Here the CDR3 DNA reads TGTGCCAGTAGTATATCGGTGGGTTCCTATAATTCACCCCTCCACTTT. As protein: CASSISVGSYNSPLHF. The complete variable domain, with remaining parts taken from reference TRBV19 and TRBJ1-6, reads DGGITQSPKYLFRKEGQNVTLSCEQNLNHDAMYWYRQDPGQGLRLIYYSQIVNDFQKGDIAEGYSVSREKKESFPLTVTSAQKNPTAFYLCASSISVGSYNSPLHFGNGTRLTVT.

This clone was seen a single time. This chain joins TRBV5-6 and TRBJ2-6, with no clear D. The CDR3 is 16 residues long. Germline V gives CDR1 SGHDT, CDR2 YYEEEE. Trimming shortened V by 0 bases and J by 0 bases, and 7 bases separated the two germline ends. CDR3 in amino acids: CASSLVRISGANVLTF. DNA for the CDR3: TGTGCCAGCAGCTTGGTCAGAATCTCTGGGGCCAACGTCCTGACTTTC.

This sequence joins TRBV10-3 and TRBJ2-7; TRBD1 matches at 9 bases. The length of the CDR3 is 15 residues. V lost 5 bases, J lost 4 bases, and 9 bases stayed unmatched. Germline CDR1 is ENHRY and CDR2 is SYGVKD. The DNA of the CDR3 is TGTGCCATCAGTTATATACAGGGGGCGGAGTACGAGCAGTACTTC. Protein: CAISYIQGAEYEQYF.

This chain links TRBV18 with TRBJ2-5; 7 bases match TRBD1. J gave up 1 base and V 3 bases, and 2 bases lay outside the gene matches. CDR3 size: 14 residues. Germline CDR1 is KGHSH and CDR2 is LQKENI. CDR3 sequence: CASSPGQAQETQYF. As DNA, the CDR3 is TGTGCCAGCTCACCCGGACAGGCCCAAGAGACCCAGTACTTC. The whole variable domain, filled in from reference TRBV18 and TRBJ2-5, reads NAGVMQNPRHLVRRRGQEARLRCSPMKGHSHVYWYRQLPEEGLKFMVYLQKENIIDESGMPKERFSAEFPKEGPSILRIQQVVRGDSAAYFCASSPGQAQETQYFGPGTRLLVL.

This CDR3 reads CASSSIPGQGSDGYTF. The CDR3 DNA reads TGTGCCAGCAGTTCCATTCCCGGACAGGGGTCGGATGGCTACACCTTC. The chain combines TRBV6-5 with TRBJ1-2; 9 positions match TRBD1. V lost 4 bases and J lost 6; bases outside the gene matches: 12. Germline CDR1 and CDR2: MNHEY and SVGAGI. The CDR3 has 16 residues.

CDR3 region: CASSQDAGNNSPLHF. The CDR3 DNA is TGCGCCAGCAGCCAAGATGCGGGGAACAATTCACCCCTCCACTTT. The chain is built from TRBV4-3 and TRBJ1-6; D is undetermined. Germline V gene lookup returns CDR1 LGHNA and CDR2 YSLEER. The CDR3 loop spans 15 amino acids. V gave up 0 bases and J gave up 7 bases, with 10 bases separating them.

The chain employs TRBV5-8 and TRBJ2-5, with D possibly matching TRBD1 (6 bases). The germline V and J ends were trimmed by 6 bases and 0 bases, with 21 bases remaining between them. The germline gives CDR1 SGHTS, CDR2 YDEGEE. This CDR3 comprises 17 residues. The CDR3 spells CASTPGVAGVYQETQYF. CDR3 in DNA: TGTGCCAGCACCCCGGGTGTAGCAGGGGTGTACCAAGAGACCCAGTACTTC.

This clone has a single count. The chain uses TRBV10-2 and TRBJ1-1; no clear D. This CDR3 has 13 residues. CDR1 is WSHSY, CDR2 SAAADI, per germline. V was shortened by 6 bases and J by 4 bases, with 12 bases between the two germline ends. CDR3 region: CASSGVEGTEAFF. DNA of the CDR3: TGCGCCAGCAGCGGGGTCGAGGGCACTGAAGCTTTCTTT.

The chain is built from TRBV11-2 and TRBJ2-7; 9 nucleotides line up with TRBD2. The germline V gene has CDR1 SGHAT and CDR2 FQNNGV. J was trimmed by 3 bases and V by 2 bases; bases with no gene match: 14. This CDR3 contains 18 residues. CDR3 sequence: CASSLWAGGPKEVYEQYF. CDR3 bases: TGTGCCAGCAGCTTATGGGCGGGAGGGCCGAAAGAGGTCTACGAGCAGTACTTC.

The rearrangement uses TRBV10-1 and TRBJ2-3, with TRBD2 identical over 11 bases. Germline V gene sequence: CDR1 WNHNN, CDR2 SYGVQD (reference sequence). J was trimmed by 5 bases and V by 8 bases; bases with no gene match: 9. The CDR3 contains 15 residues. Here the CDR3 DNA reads TGCGCCAGCGGAACTAGCGGGGGCCGCGGAGATACGCAGTATTTT. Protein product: CASGTSGGRGDTQYF.

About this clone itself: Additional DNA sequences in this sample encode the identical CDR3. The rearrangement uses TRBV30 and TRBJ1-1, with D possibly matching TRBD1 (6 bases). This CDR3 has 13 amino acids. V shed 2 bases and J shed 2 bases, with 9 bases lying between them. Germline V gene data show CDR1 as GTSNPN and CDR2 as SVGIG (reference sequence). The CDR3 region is CAWSLQGNTEAFF. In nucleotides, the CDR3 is TGTGCCTGGAGTCTACAGGGTAACACTGAAGCTTTCTTT.

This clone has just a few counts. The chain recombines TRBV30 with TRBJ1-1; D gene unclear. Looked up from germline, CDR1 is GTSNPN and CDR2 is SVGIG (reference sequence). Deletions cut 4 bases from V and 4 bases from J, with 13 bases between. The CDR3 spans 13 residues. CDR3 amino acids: CAWIGGLGTEAFF. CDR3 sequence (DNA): TGTGCCTGGATAGGAGGGCTGGGCACTGAAGCTTTCTTT.

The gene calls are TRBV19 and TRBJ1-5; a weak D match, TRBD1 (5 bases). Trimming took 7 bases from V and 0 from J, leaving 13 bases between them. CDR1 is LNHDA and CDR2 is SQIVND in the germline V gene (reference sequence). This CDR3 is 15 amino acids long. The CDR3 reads CASTRGGYSNQPQHF. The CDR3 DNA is TGTGCCAGTACCCGGGGGGGTTATAGCAATCAGCCCCAGCATTTT.